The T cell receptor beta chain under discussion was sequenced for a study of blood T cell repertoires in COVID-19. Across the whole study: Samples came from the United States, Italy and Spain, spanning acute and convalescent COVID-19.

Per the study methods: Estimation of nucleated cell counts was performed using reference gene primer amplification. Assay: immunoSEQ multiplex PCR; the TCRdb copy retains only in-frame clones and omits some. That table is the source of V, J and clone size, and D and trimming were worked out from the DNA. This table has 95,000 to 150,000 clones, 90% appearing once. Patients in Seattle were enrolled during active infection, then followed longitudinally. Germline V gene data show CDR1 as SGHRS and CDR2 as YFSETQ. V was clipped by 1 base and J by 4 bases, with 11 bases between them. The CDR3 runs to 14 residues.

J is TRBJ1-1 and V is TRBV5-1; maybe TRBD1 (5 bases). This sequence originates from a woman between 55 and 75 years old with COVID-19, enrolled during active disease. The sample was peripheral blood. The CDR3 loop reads CASSLPGVGTEAFF. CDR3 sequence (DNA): TGCGCCAGCAGCTTGCCGGGGGTGGGCACTGAAGCTTTCTTT.